This T cell receptor beta chain comes out of a study of blood T cell repertoires in COVID-19 (dated by TCRdb to 2018 to 2021). For the wider study: Collaborator samples came from the United States, Italy and Spain and covered acute and convalescent phases of COVID-19. The material from the prospective study consisted of cDNA or gDNA derived from T cells, B-cell-depleted T cells, or PBMCs. Deeply sampled blood TCRbeta repertoires from subjects exposed to, actively infected with, or recovered from COVID-19 were included in the dataset. The repertoires were made available in a free public database intended to serve as a resource for research on the immune response to SARS-CoV-2. Samples were obtained from the ongoing ImmuneRACE study (first 160 participants) and from roughly 1,300 subjects provided by 6 global collaborators. A de-identified subject ID, COVID-19 status, age in years and sex were almost always included in the sample metadata. Where available, HLA class I and class II types were taken from metadata supplied by the sample provider and were not determined by assay-based typing. Study-wide findings and limitations: The quantity of clinical and demographic metadata differed by source and by participant and was supplied without curation.

In the prospective study, participants were roughly 18 to 90 years old, resided in about two dozen geographic areas of the United States, and were enrolled through a virtual design. In the prospective study, cohorts were assigned on the basis of participant-reported clinical history obtained from a screening survey and a study questionnaire. ImmuneRACE Cohort 3 recovered participants were defined by two consecutive negative NP/OP PCR tests, healthcare professional clearance, or symptom resolution. In the prospective study, whole blood, serum and a nasopharyngeal or oropharyngeal swab were collected from each participant by mobile phlebotomists. Additional blood draws and questionnaires over an approximately two-month period could optionally be provided by prospective study participants. Before DNA extraction, blood samples from the prospective study were shipped at room temperature or frozen. Worth noting for this clone: Its antigen is currently not known. Base qualities are not at hand, and no much larger clone is one base apart.

The immunoSEQ Assay, a bias-controlled multiplex PCR, was used to amplify TCRbeta CDR3 regions from genomic DNA. In the original analysis: Within the assay, amplification of reference gene primers was used to estimate how many nucleated cells each sample contained. To quantify the absolute abundance of each unique TCRbeta CDR3 rearrangement, sequence reads were collapsed and filtered. For each sample, productive Simpson clonality was calculated as the square root of Simpson's diversity index over productive rearrangements. TCRdb mirrors the immuneACCESS table, restricted to in-frame sequences. Some clones are absent from its copies; in checked studies, under half trace to an unresolved V gene, and the reason for the others is unknown. V and J calls and clone size are copied from that table; D and trimming were computed from the DNA. The sample records over 250,000 clones, roughly 86% of which are singletons. The top ten constitute over 2% of the sample.

The source material was PBMCs or T cells enriched from blood (not recorded which). This sequence was found in a woman aged 18-30 years who had recovered from COVID-19.

The sequenced DNA: TGTGCCAGCAGGACCGGGACAGGGGGCTCCCATGAGCAGTTCTTC. Its amino acids are CASRTGTGGSHEQFF. The rearrangement combines TRBV27 with TRBJ2-1; TRBD1 lines up with 12 middle nucleotides. CDR1 and CDR2 are read off the germline V gene (reference sequence) as MNHEY and SMNVEV. The CDR3 sequence holds 15 residues, the cysteine and phenylalanine included. Only the CDR3 portion is preserved as DNA: 45 bases, with reading frame beginning at the first base. Clipping removes 6 bases from V and 8 bases from J, with 8 as the unmatched junction base count.